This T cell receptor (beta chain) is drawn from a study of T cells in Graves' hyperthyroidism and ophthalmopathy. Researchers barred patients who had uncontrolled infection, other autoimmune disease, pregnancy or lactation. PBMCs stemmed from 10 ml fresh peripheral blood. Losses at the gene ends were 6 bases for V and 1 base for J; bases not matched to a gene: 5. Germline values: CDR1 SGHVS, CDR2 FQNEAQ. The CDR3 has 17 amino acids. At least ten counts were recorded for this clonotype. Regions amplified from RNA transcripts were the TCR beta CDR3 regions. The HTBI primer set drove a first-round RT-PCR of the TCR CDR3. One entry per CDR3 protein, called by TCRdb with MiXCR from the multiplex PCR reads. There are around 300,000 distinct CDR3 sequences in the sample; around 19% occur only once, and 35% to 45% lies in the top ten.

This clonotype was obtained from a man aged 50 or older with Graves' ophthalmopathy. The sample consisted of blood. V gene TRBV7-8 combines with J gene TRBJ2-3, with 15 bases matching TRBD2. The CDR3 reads CASRSRTSGRGTDTQYF. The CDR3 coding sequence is TGTGCCAGCAGATCAAGGACTAGCGGGAGGGGCACAGATACGCAGTATTTT.